This entry is about one TCR beta chain. No antigen is known for it. This sample stems from a study of CD8+ T cells in alopecia areata. Study-wide points: Scalp clonality and expanded CD8+ clones among the top 100 were significantly decreased by tofacitinib. Scalp and blood retained many expanded lesional clones during tofacitinib.

cDNA prepared by RNA extraction and subsequent reverse transcription served as the template for sequencing. Libraries were prepared by immunoSEQ multiplex PCR; TCRdb keeps only in-frame clonotypes and omits some of them. The sample shows around 300,000 clones, around 64% of them seen only once. Treatment reported: oral pan-JAK inhibitor, 5-10 mg twice daily. V lost 4 bases to trimming and J lost 9 bases, with 4 bases between them. This CDR3 has 10 residues. Germline V gene data show CDR1 as SGHTA and CDR2 as FQGNSA. The material was CD4+ T cells sorted from blood, obtained at roughly week 52, from a patient treated with tofacitinib. The J gene is TRBJ2-4, the V gene TRBV7-2; D gene uncertain. The sequence came from a human donor with alopecia areata. CDR3 DNA sequence: TGTGCCAGCAGCTATCCCATTCAGTACTTC. This sequence encodes CASSYPIQYF.